A single sample gave rise to the 7 T cell receptor beta chains below, sequenced in a study of TIL therapy for anti-PD-1-resistant metastatic lung cancer. Time point noted: pre-treatment sample, taken before nivolumab and TIL therapy. The immunoSEQ assay was v3. Data came from immunoSEQ multiplex PCR; TCRdb stores just in-frame clones and leaves some out. Of about 52,000 clones listed, around 79% are singletons. The sample here was blood, taken at baseline. The receptors stem from a woman aged 30 to 85 with non-small cell lung cancer.

This clone was detected once. V and J are TRBV7-2 and TRBJ2-6; D unclear. The CDR3 loop spans 14 amino acids. V was cut by 8 bases and J by 2 bases, with 10 bases left in between. Germline V gene sequence: CDR1 SGHTA, CDR2 FQGNSA. CDR3 nucleotides: TGTGCCAGCGGGAAGGGTCCTGGGGCCAACGTCCTGACTTTC. It encodes CASGKGPGANVLTF. Based on the CDR3 plus reference TRBV7-2 and TRBJ2-6, the full variable domain is GAGVSQSPSNKVTEKGKDVELRCDPISGHTALYWYRQSLGQGLEFLIYFQGNSAPDKSGLPSDRFSAERTGGSVSTLTIQRTQQEDSAVYLCASGKGPGANVLTFGAGSRLTVL.

The rearrangement joins TRBV28 to TRBJ1-5; the match to TRBD1 covers 12 bases. Germline V gene lookup returns CDR1 MDHEN and CDR2 SYDVKM. Unmatched junction bases numbered 6, after V lost 5 bases and J lost 4 bases. This CDR3 region has 16 residues. This CDR3 reads CASSVGTGGRNQPQHF. The CDR3 DNA follows: TGTGCCAGCAGTGTTGGGACAGGGGGCCGGAATCAGCCCCAGCATTTT.

V is TRBV5-5 and J is TRBJ2-1; maybe TRBD2 (6 bases). The germline V and J ends were trimmed by 4 bases and 4 bases, with 15 bases remaining between them. Looked up from germline, CDR1 is SGHKS and CDR2 is YYEKEE (reference sequence). The CDR3 contains 15 residues. The CDR3 coding sequence is TGTGCCAGCAGCCCCCGGAGGAGCGGGTACAATGAGCAGTTCTTC. Translated: CASSPRRSGYNEQFF.

The gene calls are TRBV7-2 and TRBJ1-2; 10 bases agree with TRBD1. With 5 bases clipped from V and 8 bases from J, the junction kept 23 bases outside the gene matches. The CDR3 loop spans 19 amino acids. Per the germline V gene, CDR1 is SGHTA and CDR2 is FQGNSA. The CDR3 reads CASSSSQADRGLPWGGYTF. The CDR3 region has the DNA TGTGCCAGCAGCAGTTCCCAGGCCGACAGGGGGCTCCCCTGGGGAGGCTACACCTTC.

This chain connects TRBV4-3 to TRBJ1-1; perhaps TRBD1 as D (5 bases). With 2 bases removed from V and 4 bases from J, the gap between germline ends came to 11 bases. This CDR3 has 14 amino acids. Germline V gives CDR1 LGHNA, CDR2 YSLEER. The CDR3 coding sequence is TGCGCCAGCAGCCAATTAGCGGGGGGCACTGAAGCTTTCTTT. This encodes CASSQLAGGTEAFF.

This clone was counted between two and nine times. The CDR3: CASSMGWPQHF. CDR3 in DNA: TGTGCCAGTAGCATGGGGTGGCCCCAGCATTTT. The chain is built from TRBV19 and TRBJ1-5; D is unresolved. This CDR3 has 11 residues. CDR1 is LNHDA, CDR2 SQIVND, per germline (reference sequence). Trimming stripped 6 bases from V and 9 bases from J, with 9 bases between.

V is TRBV30 and J is TRBJ1-1; D is unclear. The V gene's germline CDR1 is GTSNPN and CDR2 SVGIG (reference sequence). The CDR3 extends over 12 amino acids. With 5 bases removed from V and 3 bases from J, the gap between germline ends came to 10 bases. The CDR3, as DNA: TGTGCCTGGGAAGGGCTACACACTGAAGCTTTCTTT. This codes for CAWEGLHTEAFF.